The 26 T cell receptor beta chains below were found in one sample sequenced in a study of cytomegalovirus exposure and HLA in healthy donors. Vbeta (60) and Jbeta (13) primers were used in the PCR. The repertoire was sequenced with immunoSEQ multiplex PCR; TCRdb's copy has only in-frame clones and lacks some. The sample shows 150,000 to 180,000 clones, 70% to 80% of them seen only once. The sequenced sample was PBMCs. Receptor source: a man under 40 in good health and CMV-seropositive.

The chain uses TRBV13 and TRBJ2-7; 12 bases are a match to TRBD1. The germline V gene encodes CDR1 PRHDT and CDR2 FYEKMQ (reference sequence). This CDR3 region has 15 residues. V lost 7 bases and J lost 5; bases outside the gene matches: 9. This CDR3 reads CASTPPGTGGNEQYF. The CDR3 nucleotides read TGTGCCAGCACTCCCCCCGGGACAGGGGGCAACGAGCAGTACTTC.

The V and J genes are TRBV7-8 and TRBJ2-3, with D perhaps matching TRBD2 (5 bases). CDR3 length: 13 residues. Germline V gene sequence: CDR1 SGHVS, CDR2 FQNEAQ. V lost 7 bases and J lost 5, with 13 bases in between. CDR3 bases: TGTGCCAGCACCTCGGGATTTGGAGATACGCAGTATTTT. The encoded protein is CASTSGFGDTQYF.

The rearrangement uses TRBV9 and TRBJ2-5; 11 bases map to TRBD2. The CDR3 loop spans 17 amino acids. V was pared by 2 bases and J by 1 base, with 7 bases of the junction left unmatched. CDR1 is SGDLS and CDR2 is YYNGEE in the germline V gene. DNA for the CDR3: TGTGCCAGCAGCGTCCACCGCCTAGCGGGAGGCCAAGAGACCCAGTACTTC. Amino acid sequence: CASSVHRLAGGQETQYF. Supplemented by reference TRBV9 and TRBJ2-5, the full variable domain reads DSGVTQTPKHLITATGQRVTLRCSPRSGDLSVYWYQQSLDQGLQFLIQYYNGEERAKGNILERFSAQQFPDLHSELNLSSLELGDSALYFCASSVHRLAGGQETQYFGPGTRLLVL.

In DNA form, the CDR3 reads TGTGCCAGCAGGGGAGGCGGTCGAGCTGAAGCTTTCTTT. It codes for CASRGGGRAEAFF. This chain uses TRBV2 with TRBJ1-1; D uncertain. Trimming took 6 bases from V and 6 from J, leaving 14 bases between them. This CDR3 contains 13 residues. Germline-derived CDR1 and CDR2 are SNHLY and FYNNEI. Filled out from reference TRBV2 and TRBJ1-1, the complete variable domain reads EPEVTQTPSHQVTQMGQEVILRCVPISNHLYFYWYRQILGQKVEFLVSFYNNEISEKSEIFDDQFSVERPDGSNFTLKIRSTKLEDSAMYFCASRGGGRAEAFFGQGTRLTVV.

V gene TRBV6-1 combines with J gene TRBJ1-4; tentatively, D is TRBD1 (5 bases). Germline V gene lookup returns CDR1 MNHNS and CDR2 SASEGT. V gave up 4 bases and J gave up 7 bases, with 22 bases separating them. The CDR3 runs to 17 residues. The DNA of the CDR3 is TGTGCCAGCAGTGGACGGGGGGGGTCTCCTCGGGGTGAAAAACTGTTTTTT. Protein: CASSGRGGSPRGEKLFF.

The chain is built from TRBV6-1 and TRBJ1-2; D unclear. This CDR3 comprises 15 residues. Looked up from germline, CDR1 is MNHNS and CDR2 is SASEGT. The ends were cut back, 2 bases at V and 0 bases at J, with 10 bases in the middle. The chain's CDR3 is CASSEWAGSNYGYTF. The CDR3 region has the DNA TGTGCCAGCAGTGAATGGGCAGGATCTAACTATGGCTACACCTTC.

The chain has TRBV7-2 and TRBJ1-1, with D possibly being TRBD1 (5 bases). The CDR3 totals 13 residues. The V gene's germline CDR1 is SGHTA and CDR2 FQGNSA. Trimming removed 4 bases from V and 1 base from J, with 7 bases in between. The CDR3 DNA is TGTGCCAGCAGCTCACAGGAGAACACTGAAGCTTTCTTT. Translation: CASSSQENTEAFF.

Comment on this clone: Other DNA sequences from this sample encode an identical CDR3 as well. The chain combines TRBV7-9 with TRBJ1-1, with TRBD1 matching over 7 bases. CDR1 is SEHNR, CDR2 FQNEAQ, per germline (reference sequence). This CDR3 is built from 14 residues. The V and J ends lost 1 base and 5 bases, in that order; junction bases with no gene match: 4. As DNA, the CDR3 is TGTGCCAGCAGCTTAGGGACAGGAGAAACTGAAGCTTTCTTT. The encoded protein is CASSLGTGETEAFF.

This clone has a single count. The chain couples TRBV7-2 to TRBJ1-5; possibly TRBD1 for D (6 bases). V shed 0 bases and J shed 3 bases, with 9 bases lying between them. Germline-derived CDR1 and CDR2 are SGHTA and FQGNSA. There are 15 residues in the CDR3. CDR3 loop: CASSLATGHNQPQHF. CDR3 DNA sequence: TGTGCCAGCAGCTTAGCCACAGGGCACAATCAGCCCCAGCATTTT.

The chain recombines TRBV9 with TRBJ2-7; weak D call: TRBD1 (6 bases). The CDR3 is 14 residues long. Germline V lookup: CDR1 SGDLS, CDR2 YYNGEE. Trimming left V 0 bases short and J 2 bases short, with 9 bases between. CDR3 region: CASSVAGTPYEQYF. The CDR3 DNA reads TGTGCCAGCAGCGTAGCCGGGACACCCTACGAGCAGTACTTC.

The chain links TRBV6-1 to TRBJ1-5, with 7 bases fitting TRBD1. J was trimmed by 16 bases and V by 0 bases; bases with no gene match: 6. There are 12 residues in the CDR3. The germline gives CDR1 MNHNS, CDR2 SASEGT. CDR3 coding DNA: TGTGCCAGCAGTGAAGCGCGGGACAGACTCCATTTT. Translation gives CASSEARDRLHF.

This chain joins TRBV29-1 and TRBJ1-2; TRBD1 might be the D (5 bases). Germline V gene sequence: CDR1 SQVTM, CDR2 ANQGSEA. V lost 7 bases, J lost 3 bases, and 9 bases lay in between. The CDR3 has 11 residues. DNA for the CDR3: TGCAGCGGCAGGGTTGACTATGGCTACACCTTC. Its translation is CSGRVDYGYTF.

The rearrangement uses TRBV5-1 and TRBJ2-1; 10 bases line up with TRBD2. Germline V gene lookup returns CDR1 SGHRS and CDR2 YFSETQ. This CDR3 contains 12 residues. The trim removed 0 bases at V and 12 bases at J, leaving 0 bases unmatched. The CDR3 is CASSLEREGQFF. The DNA for the CDR3 is TGCGCCAGCAGCTTGGAGCGGGAGGGGCAGTTCTTC.

The V gene is TRBV29-1, the J gene TRBJ1-1; D is ambiguous. There are 13 residues in the CDR3. CDR1 and CDR2 from the germline V gene are SQVTM and ANQGSEA. Trimming left V 4 bases short and J 4 bases short, with 13 bases between. The CDR3 loop is CSVVGRMGTEAFF. The CDR3, as DNA: TGCAGCGTTGTGGGCAGGATGGGCACTGAAGCTTTCTTT.

V gene TRBV4-1 combines with J gene TRBJ1-5; D is unresolved. This CDR3 is 16 amino acids long. Germline CDR1 is MGHRA and CDR2 is YSYEKL. Trimming removed 2 bases at V and 5 bases at J, with 16 bases between. The chain's CDR3 is CASSQPAPQSYQPQHF. CDR3 bases: TGCGCCAGCAGCCAACCCGCCCCACAGTCCTATCAGCCCCAGCATTTT.

This clone was detected only a few times. The V call is TRBV9, the J call TRBJ2-3; 7 bases agree with TRBD1. The J segment lost 1 base and the V segment lost 3 bases, leaving 2 bases of the junction unmatched. This CDR3 is 14 amino acids long. Germline CDR1 SGDLS, CDR2 YYNGEE. CDR3 residues: CASSGDRGTDTQYF. CDR3 sequence (DNA): TGTGCCAGCAGCGGTGACAGGGGCACAGATACGCAGTATTTT.

This clone occurred once. This chain connects TRBV27 to TRBJ2-3; a weak D match, TRBD1 (5 bases). The CDR3 sequence is 15 residues long. V lost 6 bases and J 5 bases, leaving 18 bases between the germline ends. Germline-derived CDR1 and CDR2 are MNHEY and SMNVEV (reference sequence). CDR3 in DNA: TGTGCCAGCAGCACACAAAACAGGCCTGGAGATACGCAGTATTTT. Translation gives CASSTQNRPGDTQYF.

This chain uses TRBV4-1 with TRBJ2-7; TRBD1 agrees at 10 bases. The CDR3 is 14 residues long. J was trimmed by 2 bases and V by 3 bases; bases with no gene match: 1. From germline, CDR1 is MGHRA and CDR2 YSYEKL. The chain's CDR3 is CASSQGQGTYEQYF. The CDR3 DNA is TGCGCCAGCAGCCAGGGACAGGGGACCTACGAGCAGTACTTC.

V and J are TRBV28 and TRBJ1-5; 8 nucleotides align to TRBD1. Germline CDR1 is MDHEN and CDR2 is SYDVKM. Trimming at V came to 4 bases and at J to 3 bases, leaving 5 bases not matched to a gene. The CDR3 is 15 residues long. The CDR3, as DNA: TGTGCCAGCAGTTGGACAGGGCACTACAATCAGCCCCAGCATTTT. It is translated as CASSWTGHYNQPQHF.

The CDR3 sequence is CSVATGANSPLHF. DNA of the CDR3: TGCAGCGTTGCCACAGGGGCCAATTCACCCCTCCACTTT. This rearrangement joins TRBV29-1 to TRBJ1-6; TRBD1 aligns across 7 bases. Trimming cost V 4 bases and J 7 bases; bases outside gene matches: 4. The CDR3 runs 13 residues. Germline V gives CDR1 SQVTM, CDR2 ANQGSEA.

This chain connects TRBV5-4 to TRBJ1-3; 8 bases fit TRBD1. The V and J ends lost 4 bases and 4 bases, in that order; junction bases with no gene match: 10. This CDR3 region has 16 residues. Germline CDR1 SGHNT, CDR2 YYREEE (reference sequence). CDR3 protein: CASSILRGPGGNTIYF. The CDR3 DNA follows: TGTGCCAGCAGCATCCTCAGGGGGCCCGGCGGAAACACCATATATTTT.

This chain links TRBV6-1 with TRBJ1-5; D is ambiguous. CDR3 length: 13 residues. Germline CDR1 MNHNS, CDR2 SASEGT. V was clipped by 4 bases and J by 5 bases, with 9 bases between them. CDR3 amino acids: CASSVAGYQPQHF. As DNA, the CDR3 is TGTGCCAGCAGTGTCGCGGGCTATCAGCCCCAGCATTTT.

This clone was counted only a few times. The chain has TRBV25-1 and TRBJ1-4; TRBD1 matches 10 bases. Germline CDR1 MGHDK, CDR2 SYGVNS. This CDR3 is built from 16 residues. V shed 2 bases, J shed 7 bases, and the junction held 7 bases outside the gene matches. This chain's CDR3 is CASSEGTGAQSEKLFF. The CDR3 DNA sequence: TGTGCCAGCAGTGAAGGGACAGGGGCTCAGAGTGAAAAACTGTTTTTT.

This clone was seen a few times. The rearrangement joins TRBV28 to TRBJ1-2; D is undetermined. The CDR3 covers 13 residues. Germline CDR1 and CDR2: MDHEN and SYDVKM. The V end was cut by 7 bases, the J end by 0 bases, with 9 bases between. This CDR3 reads CASTSQTNYGYTF. CDR3 sequence (DNA): TGTGCCAGCACATCACAGACTAACTATGGCTACACCTTC.

This chain joins TRBV6-5 and TRBJ2-3; maybe TRBD2 (7 bases). Germline loops: CDR1 MNHEY, CDR2 SVGAGI. This CDR3 has 15 amino acids. With 6 bases removed from V and 4 bases from J, the gap between germline ends came to 17 bases. CDR3: CASSSGTTSADTQYF. CDR3 nucleotides: TGTGCCAGCAGCTCCGGGACAACTAGCGCAGATACGCAGTATTTT.

The sample holds a few counts of this clone. J is TRBJ1-5 and V is TRBV11-2; D remains unclear. The V and J ends lost 0 bases and 6 bases respectively, with 12 bases between them. The CDR3 length is 15 residues. Germline CDR1 reads SGHAT; CDR2 reads FQNNGV. In nucleotides, the CDR3 is TGTGCCAGCAGCTTAGATGCGGCAGCTTCTCAGCCCCAGCATTTT. Translating gives CASSLDAAASQPQHF. The complete variable domain, with remaining parts taken from reference TRBV11-2 and TRBJ1-5, reads EAGVAQSPRYKIIEKRQSVAFWCNPISGHATLYWYQQILGQGPKLLIQFQNNGVVDDSQLPKDRFSAERLKGVDSTLKIQPAKLEDSAVYLCASSLDAAASQPQHFGDGTRLSIL.